The 14 T cell receptor beta chains reported below all come from one sample, sequenced in a study of radiation and T cells in renal cell carcinoma. Time point meaning: blood 4 weeks post-SBRT, at nephrectomy. Treatment of the sample: 15 Gy SBRT to primary tumor, nephrectomy 4 weeks later. Data came from immunoSEQ multiplex PCR; TCRdb stores just in-frame clones and leaves some out. The sample carries approximately 170,000 clones, about 87% recorded once. The source material was blood, sampled from a patient whose treatment included radiotherapy and nephrectomy. The receptors derive from a woman aged 50 to 60 with renal cell carcinoma.

The chain joins TRBV13 to TRBJ2-3; the match to TRBD2 covers 8 bases. The CDR3 length is 18 residues. The germline V gene has CDR1 PRHDT and CDR2 FYEKMQ (reference sequence). Trimming at V came to 3 bases and at J to 0 bases, leaving 11 bases not matched to a gene. CDR3 in amino acids: CASSFAVRRGESTDTQYF. The CDR3 region has the DNA TGTGCCAGCAGCTTCGCTGTTAGGCGGGGGGAAAGCACAGATACGCAGTATTTT. The whole variable domain, remainder taken from reference TRBV13 and TRBJ2-3, is AAGVIQSPRHLIKEKRETATLKCYPIPRHDTVYWYQQGPGQDPQFLISFYEKMQSDKGSIPDRFSAQQFSDYHSELNMSSLELGDSALYFCASSFAVRRGESTDTQYFGPGTRLTVL.

The chain uses TRBV28 and TRBJ1-5; D is perhaps TRBD1 (5 bases). The CDR3 is 14 amino acids. CDR1 is MDHEN, CDR2 SYDVKM, per germline. Trimming left V 7 bases short and J 6 bases short, with 16 bases between. The CDR3 DNA reads TGTGCCAGCACCCTGGGAGGGGCTTCTCAGCCCCAGCATTTT. It specifies CASTLGGASQPQHF.

The chain employs TRBV4-3 and TRBJ2-7; tentatively, D is TRBD2 (5 bases). Per germline, CDR1 LGHNA and CDR2 YSLEER. The CDR3 spans 14 residues. Trimming took off 4 bases at V and 7 bases at J, with 17 bases between the two ends. The CDR3 DNA reads as TGCGCCAGCAGCCTCTCCGGGATACCCTCTGAGCAGTACTTC. Translating gives CASSLSGIPSEQYF.

This clone was counted a few times. J is TRBJ1-5 and V is TRBV7-2; D is perhaps TRBD1 (6 bases). Per the germline V gene, CDR1 is SGHTA and CDR2 is FQGNSA. The CDR3 is 15 amino acids. The V gene lost 5 bases and the J gene lost 1 base, with 12 bases spanning the gap. The chain's CDR3 is CASSRDIGSNQPQHF. CDR3 nucleotide sequence: TGTGCCAGCAGCCGGGACATTGGCAGCAATCAGCCCCAGCATTTT.

The genes are TRBV7-3 and TRBJ2-5; 7 bases are shared with TRBD1. The V segment lost 3 bases and the J segment 5 bases; nucleotides outside the gene matches: 9. Germline V CDR1 and CDR2: SGHTA, FQGTGA. There are 15 residues in the CDR3. CDR3 sequence: CASSLQGVESETQYF. The CDR3 DNA reads TGTGCCAGCAGCTTGCAGGGGGTTGAATCTGAGACCCAGTACTTC.

The table lists this clone with a count of one. The chain joins TRBV9 to TRBJ2-2, with D maybe TRBD1 (5 bases). The V gene's germline CDR1 is SGDLS and CDR2 YYNGEE. This CDR3 spans 17 amino acids. The germline V and J ends were trimmed by 0 bases and 4 bases, with 16 bases remaining between them. This CDR3 reads CASSVVGSAGSTGELFF. The CDR3 DNA is TGTGCCAGCAGCGTAGTGGGGTCGGCAGGGTCCACCGGGGAGCTGTTTTTT.

About this clone: The sample holds other DNA sequences that translate to the same CDR3. The chain is built from TRBV18 and TRBJ1-5, with TRBD1 as a possible D gene (5 bases). CDR1 and CDR2 (germline): KGHSH, LQKENI. CDR3 size: 15 residues. The germline V and J ends were trimmed by 6 bases and 0 bases, with 12 bases remaining between them. CDR3 nucleotides: TGTGCCAGCTCCCCGGGGCGCGTTAGCAATCAGCCCCAGCATTTT. Translated, it gives CASSPGRVSNQPQHF.

The chain employs TRBV11-2 and TRBJ1-4; perhaps TRBD1 as D (6 bases). Trimming shortened V by 1 base and J by 6 bases, and 18 bases separated the two germline ends. Germline assignment: CDR1 SGHAT and CDR2 FQNNGV. The CDR3 is 17 residues long. CDR3 residues: CASSLAGDVLGDEKLFF. Here the CDR3 DNA reads TGTGCCAGCAGCTTAGCAGGGGATGTTTTAGGCGATGAAAAACTGTTTTTT.

The V and J genes are TRBV9 and TRBJ1-3; D gene unclear. This CDR3 has 14 amino acids. With 5 bases removed from V and 1 base from J, the gap between germline ends came to 10 bases. Germline assignment: CDR1 SGDLS and CDR2 YYNGEE. The CDR3 loop reads CASRSVGSGNTIYF. CDR3 DNA: TGTGCCAGCAGGTCGGTGGGATCTGGAAACACCATATATTTT.

V is TRBV7-9 and J is TRBJ2-5, with 9 bases matching TRBD2. The germline CDR1 and CDR2 sequences are SEHNR and FQNEAQ (reference sequence). Trimming took 5 bases from V and 1 from J; bases not matched to a gene: 5. The CDR3 covers 15 residues. In DNA form, the CDR3 reads TGTGCCAGCAGCCCAATAGCGGGGGCCCAAGAGACCCAGTACTTC. Translated: CASSPIAGAQETQYF. Together with reference TRBV7-9 and TRBJ2-5, the CDR3 gives the full variable domain: DTGVSQNPRHKITKRGQNVTFRCDPISEHNRLYWYRQTLGQGPEFLTYFQNEAQLEKSRLLSDRFSAERPKGSFSTLEIQRTEQGDSAMYLCASSPIAGAQETQYFGPGTRLLVL.

The genes are TRBV6-5 and TRBJ2-3; D is perhaps TRBD1 or TRBD2 (5 bases each). V was cut by 4 bases and J by 7 bases, with 18 bases left in between. This CDR3 has 15 residues. The germline V gene encodes CDR1 MNHEY and CDR2 SVGAGI. The chain's CDR3 is CASSSPGRGKNTQYF. In DNA, the CDR3 is TGTGCCAGCAGTTCTCCGGGACGTGGGAAAAATACGCAGTATTTT.

This rearrangement joins TRBV6-1 to TRBJ2-5; TRBD2 is a possible D gene (6 bases). Trimming pared 6 bases from V and 7 bases from J, leaving 15 bases between. Germline CDR1 and CDR2: MNHNS and SASEGT. The CDR3 contains 13 residues. DNA for the CDR3: TGTGCCAGCAGCTGGGAGGCGAGAGGGACCCAGTACTTC. As protein: CASSWEARGTQYF.

J is TRBJ1-1 and V is TRBV2; D call uncertain. V shed 1 base and J shed 4 bases, with 7 bases lying between them. The CDR3 spans 13 residues. Germline V gene lookup returns CDR1 SNHLY and CDR2 FYNNEI. The CDR3 nucleotides read TGTGCCAGCAGTGAAGGCAGATTCACTGAAGCTTTCTTT. It encodes CASSEGRFTEAFF. Using reference TRBV2 and TRBJ1-1 for the parts outside the CDR3, the full variable domain is EPEVTQTPSHQVTQMGQEVILRCVPISNHLYFYWYRQILGQKVEFLVSFYNNEISEKSEIFDDQFSVERPDGSNFTLKIRSTKLEDSAMYFCASSEGRFTEAFFGQGTRLTVV.

V and J are TRBV6-5 and TRBJ1-3, with a tentative D call TRBD1 (5 bases). The V end was cut by 5 bases, the J end by 3 bases, with 14 bases between. CDR3 length: 15 residues. Germline CDR1 reads MNHEY; CDR2 reads SVGAGI. The CDR3 DNA follows: TGTGCCAGCAGTAACTTCGGGACGGTTGGAAACACCATATATTTT. Amino acids: CASSNFGTVGNTIYF.